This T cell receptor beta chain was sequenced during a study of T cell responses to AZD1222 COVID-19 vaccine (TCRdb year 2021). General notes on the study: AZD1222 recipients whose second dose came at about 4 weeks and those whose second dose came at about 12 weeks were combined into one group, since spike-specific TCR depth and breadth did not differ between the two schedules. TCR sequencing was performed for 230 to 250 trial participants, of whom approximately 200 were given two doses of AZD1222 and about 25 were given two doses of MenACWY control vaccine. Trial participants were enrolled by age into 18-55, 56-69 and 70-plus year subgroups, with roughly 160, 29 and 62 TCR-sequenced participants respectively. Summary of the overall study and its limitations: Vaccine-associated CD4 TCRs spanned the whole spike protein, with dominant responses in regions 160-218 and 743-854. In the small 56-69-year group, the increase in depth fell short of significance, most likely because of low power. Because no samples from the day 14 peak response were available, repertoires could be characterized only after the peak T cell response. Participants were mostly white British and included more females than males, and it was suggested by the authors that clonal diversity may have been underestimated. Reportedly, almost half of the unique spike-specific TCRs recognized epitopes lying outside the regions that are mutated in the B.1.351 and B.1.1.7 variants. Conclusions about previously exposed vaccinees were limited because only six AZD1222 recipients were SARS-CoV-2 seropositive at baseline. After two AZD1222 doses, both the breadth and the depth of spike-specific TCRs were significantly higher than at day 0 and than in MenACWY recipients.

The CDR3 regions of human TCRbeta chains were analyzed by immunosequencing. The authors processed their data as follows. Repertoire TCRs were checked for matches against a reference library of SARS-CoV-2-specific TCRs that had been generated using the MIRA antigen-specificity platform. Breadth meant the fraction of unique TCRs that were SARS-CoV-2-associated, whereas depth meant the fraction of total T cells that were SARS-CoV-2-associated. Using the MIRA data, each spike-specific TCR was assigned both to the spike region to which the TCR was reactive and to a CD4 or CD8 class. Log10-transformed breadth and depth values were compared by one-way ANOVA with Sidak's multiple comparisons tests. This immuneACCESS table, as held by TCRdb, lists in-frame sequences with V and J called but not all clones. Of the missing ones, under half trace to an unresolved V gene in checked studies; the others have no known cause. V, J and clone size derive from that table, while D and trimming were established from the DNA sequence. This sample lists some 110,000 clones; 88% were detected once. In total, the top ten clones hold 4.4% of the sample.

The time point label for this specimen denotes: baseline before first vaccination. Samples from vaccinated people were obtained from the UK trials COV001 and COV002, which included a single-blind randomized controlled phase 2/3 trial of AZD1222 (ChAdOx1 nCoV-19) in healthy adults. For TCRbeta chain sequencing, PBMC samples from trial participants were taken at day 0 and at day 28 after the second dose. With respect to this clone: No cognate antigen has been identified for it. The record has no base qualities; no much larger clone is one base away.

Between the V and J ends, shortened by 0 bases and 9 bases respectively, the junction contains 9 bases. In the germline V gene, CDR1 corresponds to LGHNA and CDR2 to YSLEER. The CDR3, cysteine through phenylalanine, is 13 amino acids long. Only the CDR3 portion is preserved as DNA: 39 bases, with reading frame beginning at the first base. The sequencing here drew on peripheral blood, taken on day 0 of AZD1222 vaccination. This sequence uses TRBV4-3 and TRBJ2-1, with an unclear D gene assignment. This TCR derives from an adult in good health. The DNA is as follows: TGCGCCAGCAGCCAAGAGCGAGGTAGTGAGCAGTTCTTC. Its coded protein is CASSQERGSEQFF.